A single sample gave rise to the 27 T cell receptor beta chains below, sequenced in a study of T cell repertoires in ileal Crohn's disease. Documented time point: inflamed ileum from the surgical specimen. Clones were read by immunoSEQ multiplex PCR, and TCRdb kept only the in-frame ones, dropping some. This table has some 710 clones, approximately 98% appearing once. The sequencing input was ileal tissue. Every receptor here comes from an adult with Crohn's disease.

CDR3 protein: CASRQTVNTEAFF. The CDR3 coding sequence is TGTGCCAGCAGGCAAACAGTGAACACTGAAGCTTTCTTT. The chain joins TRBV5-5 to TRBJ1-1; D is unclear. Germline CDR1 SGHKS, CDR2 YYEKEE (reference sequence). CDR3 length equals 13 residues. Trimming left V 5 bases short and J 0 bases short, with 8 bases between.

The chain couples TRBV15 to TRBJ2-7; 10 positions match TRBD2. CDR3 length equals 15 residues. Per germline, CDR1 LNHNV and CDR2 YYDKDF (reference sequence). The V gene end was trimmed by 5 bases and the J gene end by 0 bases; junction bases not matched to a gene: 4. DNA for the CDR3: TGTGCCACCAGCGCTAGCGGGGGAAGCTCCTACGAGCAGTACGTC. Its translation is CATSASGGSSYEQYV.

The CDR3 region has the DNA TGTGCCAGCAATAGGGACAGGGGGCTGGGTAATGAGCAGTTCTTC. This translates into CASNRDRGLGNEQFF. This chain connects TRBV2 to TRBJ2-1; 12 bases map to TRBD1. The CDR3 covers 15 residues. Trimming took 7 bases from V and 7 from J; bases not matched to a gene: 8. Germline CDR1 and CDR2: SNHLY and FYNNEI.

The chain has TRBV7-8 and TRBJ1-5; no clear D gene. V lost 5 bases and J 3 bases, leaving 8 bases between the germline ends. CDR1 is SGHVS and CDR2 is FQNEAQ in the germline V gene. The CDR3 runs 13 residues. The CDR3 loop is CASSPQTNQPQHF. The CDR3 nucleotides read TGTGCCAGCAGCCCTCAGACCAATCAGCCCCAGCATTTT.

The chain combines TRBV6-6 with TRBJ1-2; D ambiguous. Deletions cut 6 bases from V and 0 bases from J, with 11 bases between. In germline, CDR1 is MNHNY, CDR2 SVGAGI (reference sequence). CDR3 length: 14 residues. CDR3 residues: CASSTGGSNYGYTF. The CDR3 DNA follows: TGTGCCAGCAGCACGGGCGGTTCTAACTATGGCTACACCTTC.

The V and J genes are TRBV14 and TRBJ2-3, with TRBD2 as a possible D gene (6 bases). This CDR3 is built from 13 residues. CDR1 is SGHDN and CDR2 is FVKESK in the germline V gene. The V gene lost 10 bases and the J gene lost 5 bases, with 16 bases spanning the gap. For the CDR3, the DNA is TGTGCCACCTCGGGGGACTTCCGAGATACGCAGTATTTT. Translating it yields CATSGDFRDTQYF.

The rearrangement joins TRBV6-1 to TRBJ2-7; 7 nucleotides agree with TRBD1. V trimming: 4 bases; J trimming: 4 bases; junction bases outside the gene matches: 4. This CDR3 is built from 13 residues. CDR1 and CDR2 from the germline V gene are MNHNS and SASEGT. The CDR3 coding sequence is TGTGCCAGCAGTGGAGACAGGGCTTACGAGCAGTACGTC. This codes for CASSGDRAYEQYV.

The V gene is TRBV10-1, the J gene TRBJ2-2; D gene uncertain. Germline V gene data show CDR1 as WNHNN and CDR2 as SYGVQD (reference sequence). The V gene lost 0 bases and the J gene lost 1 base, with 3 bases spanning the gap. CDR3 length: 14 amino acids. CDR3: CASSESGNTGELFF. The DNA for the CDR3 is TGCGCCAGCAGTGAGTCCGGGAACACCGGGGAGCTGTTTTTT.

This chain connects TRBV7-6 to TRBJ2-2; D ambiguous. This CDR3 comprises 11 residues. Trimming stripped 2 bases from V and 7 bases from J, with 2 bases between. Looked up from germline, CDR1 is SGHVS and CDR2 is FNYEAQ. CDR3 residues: CASSLRGELFF. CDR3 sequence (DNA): TGTGCCAGCAGCTTACGCGGGGAGCTGTTTTTT.

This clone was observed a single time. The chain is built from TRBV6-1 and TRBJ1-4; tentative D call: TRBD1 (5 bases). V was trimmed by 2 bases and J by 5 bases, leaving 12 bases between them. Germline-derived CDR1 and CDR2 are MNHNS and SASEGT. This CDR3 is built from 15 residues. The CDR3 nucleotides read TGTGCCAGCAGTGAAACCGGGACCGGAAATGAAAAACTGTTTTTT. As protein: CASSETGTGNEKLFF.

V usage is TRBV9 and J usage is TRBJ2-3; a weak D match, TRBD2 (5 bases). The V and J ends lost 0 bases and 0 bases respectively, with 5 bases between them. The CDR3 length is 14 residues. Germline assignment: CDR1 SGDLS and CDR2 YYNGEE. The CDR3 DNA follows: TGTGCCAGCAGCGTAGGGACTAGCACAGATACGCAGTATTTT. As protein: CASSVGTSTDTQYF.

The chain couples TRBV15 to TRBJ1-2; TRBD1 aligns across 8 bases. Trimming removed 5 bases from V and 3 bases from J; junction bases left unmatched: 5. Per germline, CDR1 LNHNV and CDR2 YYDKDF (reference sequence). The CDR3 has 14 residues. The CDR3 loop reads CATSAGQGYYGYTF. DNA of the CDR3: TGTGCCACCAGCGCCGGACAGGGCTACTATGGCTACACCTTC. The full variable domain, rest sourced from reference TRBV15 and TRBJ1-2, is DAMVIQNPRYQVTQFGKPVTLSCSQTLNHNVMYWYQQKSSQAPKLLFHYYDKDFNNEADTPDNFQSRRPNTSFCFLDIRSPGLGDTAMYLCATSAGQGYYGYTFGSGTRLTVV.

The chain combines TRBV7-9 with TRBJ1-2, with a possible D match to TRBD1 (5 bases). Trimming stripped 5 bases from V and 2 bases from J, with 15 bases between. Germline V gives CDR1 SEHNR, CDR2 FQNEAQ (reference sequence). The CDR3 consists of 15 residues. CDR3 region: CASSLGLMFNYGYTF. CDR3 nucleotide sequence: TGTGCCAGCAGCCTGGGACTGATGTTCAACTATGGCTACACCTTC.

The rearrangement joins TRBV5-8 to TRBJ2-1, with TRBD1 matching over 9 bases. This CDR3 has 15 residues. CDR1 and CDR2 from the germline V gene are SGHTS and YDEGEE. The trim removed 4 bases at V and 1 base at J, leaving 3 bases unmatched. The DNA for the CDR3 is TGTGCCAGCAGCCGGGGACAGGGTTCCTACAATGAGCAGTTCTTC. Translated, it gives CASSRGQGSYNEQFF.

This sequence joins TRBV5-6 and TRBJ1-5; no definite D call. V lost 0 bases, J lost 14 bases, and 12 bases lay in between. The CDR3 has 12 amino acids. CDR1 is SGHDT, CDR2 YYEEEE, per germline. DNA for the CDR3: TGTGCCAGCAGCTTGGGCGCAGGCCTGGAGCATTTT. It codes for CASSLGAGLEHF.

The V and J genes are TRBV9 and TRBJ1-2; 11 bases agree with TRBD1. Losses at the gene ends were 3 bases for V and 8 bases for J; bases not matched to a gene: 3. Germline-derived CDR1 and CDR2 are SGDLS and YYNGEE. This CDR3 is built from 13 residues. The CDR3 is CASSGTGGKGYTF. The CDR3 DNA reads TGTGCCAGCAGCGGGACAGGGGGCAAAGGCTACACCTTC. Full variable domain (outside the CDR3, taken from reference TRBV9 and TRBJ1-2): DSGVTQTPKHLITATGQRVTLRCSPRSGDLSVYWYQQSLDQGLQFLIQYYNGEERAKGNILERFSAQQFPDLHSELNLSSLELGDSALYFCASSGTGGKGYTFGSGTRLTVV.

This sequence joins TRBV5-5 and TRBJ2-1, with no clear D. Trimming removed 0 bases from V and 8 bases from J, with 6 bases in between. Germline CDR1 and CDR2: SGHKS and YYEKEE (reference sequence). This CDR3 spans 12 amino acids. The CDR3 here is CASSLGRHEQFF. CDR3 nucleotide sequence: TGTGCCAGCAGCTTGGGTCGACATGAGCAGTTCTTC.

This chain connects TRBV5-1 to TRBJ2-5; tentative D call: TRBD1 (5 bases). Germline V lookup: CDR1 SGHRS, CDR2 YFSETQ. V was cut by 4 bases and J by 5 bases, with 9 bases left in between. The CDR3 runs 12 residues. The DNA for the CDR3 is TGCGCCAGCAGCACAGGACGGGAGACCCAGTACTTC. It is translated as CASSTGRETQYF.

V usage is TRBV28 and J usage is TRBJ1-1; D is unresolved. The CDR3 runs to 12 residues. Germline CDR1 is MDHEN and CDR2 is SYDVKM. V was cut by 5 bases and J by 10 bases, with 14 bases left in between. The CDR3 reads CASSPPGGGAFF. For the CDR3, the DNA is TGTGCCAGCAGTCCACCGGGCGGTGGAGCTTTCTTT. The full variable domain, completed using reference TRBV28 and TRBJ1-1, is DVKVTQSSRYLVKRTGEKVFLECVQDMDHENMFWYRQDPGLGLRLIYFSYDVKMKEKGDIPEGYSVSREKKERFSLILESASTNQTSMYLCASSPPGGGAFFGQGTRLTVV.

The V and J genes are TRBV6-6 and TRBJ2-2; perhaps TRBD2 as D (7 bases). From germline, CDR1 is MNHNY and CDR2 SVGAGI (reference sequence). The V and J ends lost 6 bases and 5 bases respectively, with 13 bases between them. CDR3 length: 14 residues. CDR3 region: CASRPAGQTGELFF. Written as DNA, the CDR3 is TGTGCCAGCAGGCCAGCGGGACAAACCGGGGAGCTGTTTTTT.

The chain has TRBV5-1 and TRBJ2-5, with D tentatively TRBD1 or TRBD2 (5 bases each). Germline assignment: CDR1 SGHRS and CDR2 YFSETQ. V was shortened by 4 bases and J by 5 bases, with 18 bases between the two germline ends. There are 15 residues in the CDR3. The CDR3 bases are TGCGCCAGCAGCCAGTGGGGGTGGGATCGGGAGACCCAGTACTTC. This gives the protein CASSQWGWDRETQYF.

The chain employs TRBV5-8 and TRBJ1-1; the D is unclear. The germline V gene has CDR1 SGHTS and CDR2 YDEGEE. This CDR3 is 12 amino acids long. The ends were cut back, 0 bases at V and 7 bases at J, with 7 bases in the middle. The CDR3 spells CASSLGPLEAFF. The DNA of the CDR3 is TGTGCCAGCAGCTTGGGACCCCTTGAAGCTTTCTTT.

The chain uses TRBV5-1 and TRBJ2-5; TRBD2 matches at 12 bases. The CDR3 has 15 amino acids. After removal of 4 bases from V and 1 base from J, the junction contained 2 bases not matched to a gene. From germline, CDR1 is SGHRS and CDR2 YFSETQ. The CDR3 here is CASSELAGGQETQYF. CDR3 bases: TGCGCCAGCAGCGAACTAGCGGGGGGCCAAGAGACCCAGTACTTC. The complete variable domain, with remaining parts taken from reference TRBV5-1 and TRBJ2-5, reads KAGVTQTPRYLIKTRGQQVTLSCSPISGHRSVSWYQQTPGQGLQFLFEYFSETQRNKGNFPGRFSGRQFSNSRSEMNVSTLELGDSALYLCASSELAGGQETQYFGPGTRLLVL.

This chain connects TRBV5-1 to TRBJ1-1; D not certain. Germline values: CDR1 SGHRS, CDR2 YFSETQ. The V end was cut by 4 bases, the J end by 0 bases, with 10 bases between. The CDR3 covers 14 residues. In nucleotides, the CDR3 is TGCGCCAGCAGCCCGGGAGGTTTGAACACTGAAGCTTTCTTT. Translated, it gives CASSPGGLNTEAFF.

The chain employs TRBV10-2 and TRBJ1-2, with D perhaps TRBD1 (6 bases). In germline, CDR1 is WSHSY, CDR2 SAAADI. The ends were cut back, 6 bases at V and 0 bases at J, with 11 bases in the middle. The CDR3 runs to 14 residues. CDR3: CASRTRDTNYGYTF. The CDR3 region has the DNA TGCGCCAGCAGGACCCGGGACACTAACTATGGCTACACCTTC.

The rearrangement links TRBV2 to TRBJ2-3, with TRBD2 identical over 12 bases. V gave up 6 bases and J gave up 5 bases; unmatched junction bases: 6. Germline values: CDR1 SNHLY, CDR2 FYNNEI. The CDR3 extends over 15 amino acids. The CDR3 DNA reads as TGTGCCAGCAGAGAACCGGGACTAGCGGGAGATACGCAGTATTTT. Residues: CASREPGLAGDTQYF.

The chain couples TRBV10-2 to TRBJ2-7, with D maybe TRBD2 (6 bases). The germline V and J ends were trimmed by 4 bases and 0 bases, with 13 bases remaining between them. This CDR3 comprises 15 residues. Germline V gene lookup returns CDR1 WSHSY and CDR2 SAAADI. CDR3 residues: CASSVSGLSSYEQYV. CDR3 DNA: TGCGCCAGCAGTGTTTCGGGACTTAGCTCCTACGAGCAGTACGTC.